There are a few counts of the clone carrying this T cell receptor (beta chain). What it recognizes is unknown. Patients chosen for sequencing had shown CD8+CD57+ cell expansion by flow cytometry. This record comes from a study of CD8+CD57+ T cells in acquired aplastic anemia. Study-wide findings and caveats: The number of CD8+ CDR3 sequences shared by patients and controls was under 35.

V gave up 4 bases and J gave up 5 bases, with 24 bases separating them. The CDR3 has 16 amino acids. Germline V gene data show CDR1 as DFQATT and CDR2 as SNEGSKA (reference sequence). CDR3 and TCR beta VDJ profiling relied on genomic DNA as the template. One entry per CDR3 protein, called by TCRdb with MiXCR from the reads. The sample comprises roughly 500,000 distinct CDR3 sequences, over 25% of which are singletons, and less than 0.85% rests with the top ten. The TCR sequence derives from a human donor with aplastic anemia. The chain has TRBV20-1 and TRBJ2-7, with D perhaps TRBD2 (6 bases). The sample comprised sorted CD4+, CD8+, or CD8+CD57+ T cells (not recorded which) from PBMCs. The CDR3 DNA follows: TGCAGTGCTAAAACGCCCCGGGACTCCATCCTACACGAGCAGTACTTC. Residues: CSAKTPRDSILHEQYF.